These 9 T cell receptor beta chains were all obtained from the same sample, sequenced in a study of early T cells in non-severe SARS-CoV-2 infection. TCRdb redid the calling of the 5' RACE reads with MiXCR, one entry per CDR3 protein. The table includes approximately 68,000 distinct CDR3 sequences, 10% detected once. This specimen consisted of whole blood, obtained at baseline. These receptors were collected from an adult who was a healthcare worker with PCR-confirmed SARS-CoV-2 infection or an uninfected control (not recorded which).

This clonotype occurred many times. This rearrangement joins TRBV12-5 to TRBJ2-5; the D gene is possibly TRBD2 (6 bases). The germline gives CDR1 LGHNT, CDR2 FRNRAP. Trimming removed 7 bases from V and 0 bases from J, with 15 bases in between. The CDR3 totals 15 residues. CDR3 in amino acids: CASARGSQYQETQYF. For the CDR3, the DNA is TGTGCTAGTGCCCGGGGGAGCCAGTACCAAGAGACCCAGTACTTC. Based on the CDR3 plus reference TRBV12-5 and TRBJ2-5, the full variable domain is DARVTQTPRHKVTEMGQEVTMRCQPILGHNTVFWYRQTMMQGLELLAYFRNRAPLDDSGMPKDRFSAEMPDATLATLKIQPSEPRDSAVYFCASARGSQYQETQYFGPGTRLLVL.

The table lists this clonotype with a few counts. V is TRBV9 and J is TRBJ2-6; unclear D gene. The V gene's germline CDR1 is SGDLS and CDR2 YYNGEE. The ends were cut back, 0 bases at V and 0 bases at J, with 10 bases in the middle. The length of the CDR3 is 17 residues. The CDR3 DNA reads as TGTGCCAGCAGCGTAGACTACTTCCCCTCTGGGGCCAACGTCCTGACTTTC. Residues: CASSVDYFPSGANVLTF.

This clonotype came up many times. The V and J genes are TRBV10-3 and TRBJ1-6; TRBD1 is a possible D gene (5 bases). The CDR3 consists of 16 residues. Trimming removed 5 bases from V and 7 bases from J, with 18 bases in between. The germline V gene has CDR1 ENHRY and CDR2 SYGVKD. The CDR3 loop is CAISFSAPGLNSPLHF. The CDR3 nucleotides are TGTGCCATCAGTTTCTCCGCCCCGGGACTAAATTCACCCCTCCACTTT.

The chain combines TRBV6-5 with TRBJ2-7, with 8 bases that match TRBD1. Germline V gene data show CDR1 as MNHEY and CDR2 as SVGAGI. Germline trimming cut 4 bases from V and 4 bases from J; bases unmatched to any gene: 9. The CDR3 length is 15 residues. CDR3 DNA sequence: TGTGCCAGCAGTTCCCCGGACAGGGCGGAATACGAGCAGTACTTC. Translating it yields CASSSPDRAEYEQYF.

This clonotype was counted ten times or more. This chain uses TRBV20-1 with TRBJ2-4; a weak D match, TRBD2 (5 bases). V was pared by 0 bases and J by 1 base, with 10 bases between. CDR1 is DFQATT, CDR2 SNEGSKA, per germline (reference sequence). This CDR3 has 15 amino acids. For the CDR3, the DNA is TGCAGTGCTAGAGACGGGGTGGGGGCCAAAAACATTCAGTACTTC. Its protein is CSARDGVGAKNIQYF.

The rearrangement links TRBV2 to TRBJ2-2, with D hard to call. The CDR3 totals 12 residues. CDR1 and CDR2 (germline): SNHLY, FYNNEI. V dropped 6 bases and J dropped 6 bases, with 8 bases sitting between them. The CDR3 nucleotides read TGTGCCAGCAGCCTTCGGCCCGGGGAGCTGTTTTTT. It translates to CASSLRPGELFF.

This clonotype was counted many times. The chain recombines TRBV7-2 with TRBJ2-3; 9 bases line up with TRBD2. Trimming took 5 bases from V and 1 from J; bases not matched to a gene: 1. The CDR3 runs to 14 residues. Germline CDR1 reads SGHTA; CDR2 reads FQGNSA. CDR3 amino acids: CASSRTSGTDTQYF. CDR3 coding DNA: TGTGCCAGCAGCAGGACTAGCGGCACAGATACGCAGTATTTT. Drawing the rest from reference TRBV7-2 and TRBJ2-3, the complete variable domain is GAGVSQSPSNKVTEKGKDVELRCDPISGHTALYWYRQSLGQGLEFLIYFQGNSAPDKSGLPSDRFSAERTGGSVSTLTIQRTQQEDSAVYLCASSRTSGTDTQYFGPGTRLTVL.

The chain uses TRBV3-1 and TRBJ1-2; TRBD1 agrees at 11 bases. The CDR3 sequence is 15 residues long. Germline lookup yields CDR1 LGHDT and CDR2 YNNKEL (reference sequence). The junction had 5 bases not matched to a gene; V was cut back by 4 bases and J by 4 bases. Here the CDR3 DNA reads TGTGCCAGCAGCCCTAGGACAGGGGGCGGCTATGGCTACACCTTC. It yields the protein CASSPRTGGGYGYTF.

This sequence joins TRBV10-1 and TRBJ2-1, with unresolved D. CDR1 and CDR2 (germline): WNHNN, SYGVQD (reference sequence). V was shortened by 7 bases and J by 3 bases, with 13 bases between the two germline ends. The CDR3 consists of 14 residues. The CDR3 protein is CASNYSRFYNEQFF. CDR3 bases: TGCGCCAGCAACTACTCACGATTCTACAATGAGCAGTTCTTC.